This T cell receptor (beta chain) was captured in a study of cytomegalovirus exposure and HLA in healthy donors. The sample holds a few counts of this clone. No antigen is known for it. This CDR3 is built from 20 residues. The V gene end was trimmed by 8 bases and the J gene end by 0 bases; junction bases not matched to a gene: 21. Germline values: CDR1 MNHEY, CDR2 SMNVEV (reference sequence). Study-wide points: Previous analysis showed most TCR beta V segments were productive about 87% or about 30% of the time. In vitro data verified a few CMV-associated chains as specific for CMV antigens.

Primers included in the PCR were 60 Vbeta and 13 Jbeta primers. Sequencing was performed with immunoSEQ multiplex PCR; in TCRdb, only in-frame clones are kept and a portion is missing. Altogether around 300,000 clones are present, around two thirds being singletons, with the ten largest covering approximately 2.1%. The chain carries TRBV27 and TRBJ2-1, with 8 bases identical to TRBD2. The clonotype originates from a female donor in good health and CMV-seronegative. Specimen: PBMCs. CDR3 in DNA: TGTGCCAGCCTGAGGAAGGGGCTAAGCGGGAGCCCGAGCTCCTACAATGAGCAGTTCTTC. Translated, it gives CASLRKGLSGSPSSYNEQFF.